A single sample gave rise to the 26 T cell receptor beta chains below, sequenced in a study of glioma-infiltrating T cells. TCR alpha and beta CDR3 regions were amplified from RNA using iRepertoire nested multiplex PCR. A single record per CDR3 protein comes from TCRdb applying MiXCR to the multiplex PCR reads. The data contain some 180,000 distinct CDR3 sequences, more than 30% of them singletons. Specimen: glioma tissue, nonneoplastic brain tissue, or PBMCs (not recorded which). These receptor sequences come from a human donor with low-grade glioma or glioblastoma, undergoing nonglioma brain surgery, or in good health (not recorded which).

This clonotype was observed a handful of times. V usage is TRBV5-1 and J usage is TRBJ2-1; 10 positions agree with TRBD1. CDR3 length: 15 residues. Losses at the gene ends were 4 bases for V and 7 bases for J; bases not matched to a gene: 8. The V gene's germline CDR1 is SGHRS and CDR2 YFSETQ. The CDR3 reads CASSSGTGDRNEQFF. CDR3 coding DNA: TGCGCCAGCAGCAGCGGGACAGGGGATAGAAATGAGCAGTTCTTC.

The rearrangement links TRBV19 to TRBJ2-1; 7 bases agree with TRBD1. Looked up from germline, CDR1 is LNHDA and CDR2 is SQIVND (reference sequence). This CDR3 spans 14 amino acids. V dropped 5 bases and J dropped 6; count of bases not matched to a gene: 7. The CDR3 bases are TGTGCCAGTAGTTTACAGACAGGGAGCAATGAGCAGTTCTTC. Translating it yields CASSLQTGSNEQFF.

At least ten counts were recorded for this clonotype. The J gene is TRBJ2-3, the V gene TRBV7-2, with D unresolved. From germline, CDR1 is SGHTA and CDR2 FQGNSA. V gave up 2 bases and J gave up 4 bases, with 4 bases separating them. CDR3 length: 12 residues. The CDR3 region is CASSLHSDTQYF. The CDR3 DNA sequence: TGTGCCAGCAGCTTACATTCAGATACGCAGTATTTT.

About this clonotype: A much larger clonotype is one base distant, so this may be a read error. This chain joins TRBV28 and TRBJ2-2, with D possibly being TRBD1 (5 bases). Between the trimmed V and J ends, which lost 5 bases and 6 bases, there was a span of 16 bases. Germline lookup yields CDR1 MDHEN and CDR2 SYDVKM. This CDR3 is 15 amino acids long. CDR3 residues: CASSLGHLNAGELFF. Here the CDR3 DNA reads TGTGCCAGCAGTCTCGGACACCTAAACGCCGGGGAGCTGTTTTTT.

Many counts were recorded for this clonotype. The rearrangement links TRBV5-1 to TRBJ2-1; D is unresolved. Between the trimmed V and J ends, which lost 1 base and 4 bases, there was a span of 9 bases. The germline gives CDR1 SGHRS, CDR2 YFSETQ. The CDR3 sequence is 14 residues long. CDR3 loop: CASSLWSNYNEQFF. The CDR3 DNA is TGCGCCAGCAGCTTGTGGTCTAATTACAATGAGCAGTTCTTC.

This clonotype occurred many times. The chain employs TRBV6-6 and TRBJ2-7; D might be TRBD1 or TRBD2, each matching 5 bases. Trimming shortened V by 0 bases and J by 3 bases, and 9 bases separated the two germline ends. There are 14 residues in the CDR3. The V gene's germline CDR1 is MNHNY and CDR2 SVGAGI (reference sequence). The CDR3 sequence is CASSYSGERYEQYF. CDR3 DNA sequence: TGTGCCAGCAGTTACTCGGGGGAGCGCTACGAGCAGTACTTC.

Note on this clonotype: A much larger clone lies a single base off, so this may be a read error. The chain couples TRBV4-1 to TRBJ2-5, with a possible D match to TRBD1 (6 bases). CDR1 and CDR2 from the germline V gene are MGHRA and YSYEKL. The CDR3 covers 14 residues. CDR3 amino acids: CASSQESRGETKYF. The CDR3, as DNA: TGCGCCAGCAGCCAAGAATCCAGGGGAGAGACCAAGTACTTC.

This clonotype was observed a single time. A much larger clone sits a single nucleotide away, making a read error possible. The gene calls are TRBV7-2 and TRBJ2-3; no firm D call. The germline V gene has CDR1 SGHTA and CDR2 FQGNSA. There are 14 residues in the CDR3. V dropped 2 bases and J dropped 4 bases, with 10 bases sitting between them. The CDR3: CASSLNSGPDTQYF. The CDR3 region has the DNA TGTGCCAGCAGCTTAAATTCGGGCCCAGATACGCAGTATTTT.

This clonotype was observed at least ten times. The DNA for the CDR3 is TGTGCCAGCAGTTACCTATACAGGGTAGGATTAAAGGATGAGCAGTTCTTC. Protein product: CASSYLYRVGLKDEQFF. The chain has TRBV6-2 or TRBV6-3 and TRBJ2-1; TRBD1 might be the D (6 bases). The V and J ends lost 2 bases and 8 bases respectively, with 22 bases between them. From germline, CDR1 is MNHEY and CDR2 SVGEGT. The CDR3 contains 17 residues.

This clonotype was detected many times. The V call is TRBV20-1, the J call TRBJ2-7; D gene unclear. The CDR3 contains 13 residues. Germline CDR1 is DFQATT and CDR2 is SNEGSKA (reference sequence). V lost 0 bases, J lost 3 bases, and 9 bases lay in between. The CDR3 sequence: CSARDPTDYEQYF. CDR3 nucleotide sequence: TGCAGTGCTAGAGACCCGACTGACTACGAGCAGTACTTC.

This clonotype was seen many times. This rearrangement joins TRBV2 to TRBJ2-1; 8 positions agree with TRBD1. The germline gives CDR1 SNHLY, CDR2 FYNNEI. With 5 bases clipped from V and 8 bases from J, the junction kept 11 bases outside the gene matches. The CDR3 has 15 residues. The CDR3 is CASSLRTGSVDEQFF. The CDR3 DNA is TGTGCCAGCAGTCTCCGGACAGGGTCAGTCGATGAGCAGTTCTTC.

CDR3 coding DNA: TGTGCCACCAGCAGAGACAGGGAAGAGACCCAGTACTTC. It specifies CATSRDREETQYF. The chain links TRBV15 to TRBJ2-5; D might be TRBD1 (5 bases). The CDR3 is 13 residues long. The germline V gene has CDR1 LNHNV and CDR2 YYDKDF (reference sequence). Trimming cost V 0 bases and J 3 bases, with 5 bases left between them.

The chain uses TRBV19 and TRBJ2-1, with 13 nucleotides matching TRBD2. There are 16 residues in the CDR3. The germline CDR1 and CDR2 sequences are LNHDA and SQIVND (reference sequence). After removal of 5 bases from V and 9 bases from J, the junction contained 10 bases not matched to a gene. The CDR3 sequence is CASSALLAGGPGEQFF. CDR3 coding DNA: TGTGCCAGTAGTGCCTTACTAGCGGGAGGGCCGGGTGAGCAGTTCTTC.

This clonotype was counted many times. The rearrangement joins TRBV6-5 to TRBJ2-2; a weak D match, TRBD1 (6 bases). V lost 3 bases, J lost 6 bases, and 17 bases lay in between. This CDR3 is 16 amino acids long. Germline V lookup: CDR1 MNHEY, CDR2 SVGAGI. The CDR3 DNA reads TGTGCCAGCAGTTATCTCAGGGGTGGTAAAGCCGGGGAGCTGTTTTTT. Residues: CASSYLRGGKAGELFF.

CDR3 in DNA: TGTGCCAGCAGCTTAGGACTAGCGGGAGTGGGTGAGCAGTTCTTC. It translates to CASSLGLAGVGEQFF. The gene calls are TRBV7-2 and TRBJ2-1; 12 bases are shared with TRBD2. Unmatched junction bases numbered 4, after V lost 1 base and J lost 9 bases. Germline CDR1 and CDR2: SGHTA and FQGNSA. The CDR3 length is 15 residues.

This clonotype was counted a few times. J is TRBJ1-1 and V is TRBV18; D is ambiguous. The CDR3 covers 16 residues. Germline-derived CDR1 and CDR2 are KGHSH and LQKENI. Deletions cut 1 base from V and 1 base from J, with 13 bases between. CDR3 in DNA: TGTGCCAGCTCACCACTCTTGTCCAGGACGAACACTGAAGCTTTCTTT. Amino acids: CASSPLLSRTNTEAFF.

This clonotype was observed many times. The J gene is TRBJ2-7, the V gene TRBV6-2 or TRBV6-3; 7 bases map to TRBD1. Germline V gene lookup returns CDR1 MNHEY and CDR2 SVGEGT. V shed 4 bases and J 1 base; nucleotides not matched to a gene: 7. The CDR3 has 15 amino acids. The CDR3 spells CASSSTGEGSYEQYF. Written as DNA, the CDR3 is TGTGCCAGCAGTTCCACAGGGGAAGGGTCCTACGAGCAGTACTTC.

The CDR3 protein is CASSPRPSVMDTQYF. The CDR3 bases are TGTGCCAGTAGTCCCCGGCCCTCCGTAATGGATACGCAGTATTTT. This chain links TRBV19 with TRBJ2-3; D gene ambiguous. V was clipped by 5 bases and J by 6 bases, with 18 bases between them. The CDR3 sequence is 15 residues long. The germline gives CDR1 LNHDA, CDR2 SQIVND (reference sequence).

On this clonotype itself: Just one base apart from a much larger clone, this may be a read error. The V gene is TRBV5-1, the J gene TRBJ1-2; tentatively, D is TRBD1 (6 bases). Germline V lookup: CDR1 SGHRS, CDR2 YFSETQ. The length of the CDR3 is 14 residues. CDR3 nucleotide sequence: TGCGCCAGCAGCCTACAGGGAAGGGGCTATGGCCACACCTTC. It translates to CASSLQGRGYGHTF. Filled out from reference TRBV5-1 and TRBJ1-2, the complete variable domain reads KAGVTQTPRYLIKTRGQQVTLSCSPISGHRSVSWYQQTPGQGLQFLFEYFSETQRNKGNFPGRFSGRQFSNSRSEMNVSTLELGDSALYLCASSLQGRGYGHTFGSGTRLTVV.

Regarding this clonotype: A read error may produce the germline difference seen at one junction end. CDR3 bases: TGTGCCATCAGTTTATGGGGACAGGTGGCCAGTGGCTACACCTTC. Encoded protein: CAISLWGQVASGYTF. The V call is TRBV28, the J call TRBJ1-2, with TRBD1 matching over 8 bases. Germline loops: CDR1 MDHEN, CDR2 SYDVKM. This CDR3 spans 15 amino acids.

This clonotype showed up many times. J is TRBJ2-1 and V is TRBV12-3 or TRBV12-4, with TRBD1 matching over 10 bases. The CDR3 length is 16 residues. Trimming removed 2 bases from V and 7 bases from J; junction bases left unmatched: 8. The DNA for the CDR3 is TGTGCCAGCAGTTTATGGGGACAGGGGCCTAATAATGAGCAGTTCTTC. Translation gives CASSLWGQGPNNEQFF.

Concerning this clonotype: At one end the junction does not follow the germline gene, possibly because of a read error. The genes are TRBV5-4 and TRBJ2-3; 9 bases fit TRBD2. Looked up from germline, CDR1 is SGHNT and CDR2 is YYREEE (reference sequence). There are 15 residues in the CDR3. The CDR3 DNA reads as TGTGCCAGCAGCCGTAGCGGGAGCGCCGCAGATAAGCAGTATTTT. This encodes CASSRSGSAADKQYF.

DNA of the CDR3: TGTGCCAGCAGCCAAGATAAGTTAACCTACGAGCAGTACTTC. Protein: CASSQDKLTYEQYF. This chain uses TRBV3-1 with TRBJ2-7, with D unclear. The V gene lost 0 bases and the J gene lost 2 bases, with 8 bases spanning the gap. CDR1 is LGHDT, CDR2 YNNKEL, per germline (reference sequence). There are 14 residues in the CDR3.

This clonotype appeared once. The junction departs from germline at one end; a sequencing error may be responsible. This chain links TRBV12-3 or TRBV12-4 with TRBJ2-7; D is undetermined. The CDR3 length is 14 residues. The CDR3 nucleotides read TGTGCCAGCAGTTTACAACTATCAAGGTACGAGCAGTGCTTC. Protein: CASSLQLSRYEQCF.

This clonotype occurred many times. V and J are TRBV4-3 and TRBJ2-1, with TRBD2 matching 9 bases. The germline V gene encodes CDR1 LGHNA and CDR2 YSLEER. This CDR3 is built from 16 residues. J gave up 7 bases and V 4 bases, and 11 bases lay outside the gene matches. The CDR3 region is CASSPRAGGAGNEQFF. The CDR3 nucleotides read TGCGCCAGCAGCCCGCGAGCGGGAGGTGCTGGGAATGAGCAGTTCTTC.

This clonotype was observed at least ten times. The chain employs TRBV27 and TRBJ1-2; no clear D. The CDR3 is made up of 13 amino acids. The germline V gene encodes CDR1 MNHEY and CDR2 SMNVEV (reference sequence). V lost 3 bases, J lost 2 bases, and 7 bases lay in between. DNA for the CDR3: TGTGCCAGCAGTTTCAACGGAAACTATGGCTACACCTTC. Its protein is CASSFNGNYGYTF.